These 3 T cell receptor beta chains were sequenced from one sample in a study of blood T cell repertoires in COVID-19. Only in-frame clones appear in the TCRdb table, and some are missing; sequencing was by immunoSEQ multiplex PCR. The table shows around 100,000 clones, with roughly 79% occurring only once. The sample taken for sequencing was peripheral blood. These receptors were taken from an elderly man with COVID-19, enrolled during active disease.

V gene TRBV11-3 combines with J gene TRBJ2-3; no clear D gene. Trimming took off 1 base at V and 2 bases at J, with 7 bases between the two ends. The CDR3 covers 14 residues. Germline V gene lookup returns CDR1 SGHNT and CDR2 YENEEA. The CDR3 region is CASSLGASTDTQYF. In nucleotides, the CDR3 is TGTGCCAGCAGCTTAGGGGCCTCCACAGATACGCAGTATTTT.

CDR3 DNA: TGTGCCATCAGCAACCCGGGACTAGCGGGGTACAATGAGCAGTTCTTC. Its protein is CAISNPGLAGYNEQFF. The chain couples TRBV10-3 to TRBJ2-1, with TRBD2 identical over 13 bases. CDR1 and CDR2 from the germline V gene are ENHRY and SYGVKD. The CDR3 loop spans 16 amino acids. V dropped 6 bases and J dropped 4; count of bases not matched to a gene: 6.

V is TRBV7-9 and J is TRBJ2-1; 11 bases map to TRBD2. The CDR3 extends over 16 amino acids. The ends lost 5 bases at V and 5 bases at J; junction bases unmatched: 8. Germline assignment: CDR1 SEHNR and CDR2 FQNEAQ (reference sequence). In nucleotides, the CDR3 is TGTGCCAGCAGCCCAGTAGCGGGGGGGCACGACAATGAGCAGTTCTTC. This sequence encodes CASSPVAGGHDNEQFF.